Ten or more counts support the clone carrying this TCR beta chain. Its antigen is unknown. MiXCR, applied by TCRdb to the 5' RACE reads, yields one record per CDR3 protein. Altogether over 700,000 distinct CDR3 sequences are present, around 19% being singletons, with the ten largest covering over 15%. These data originate in a study of CD8 T cells in ankylosing spondylitis. Whole-study findings and limits: Seemingly characteristic of ankylosing spondylitis blood was a TCR beta motif consisting of several highly homologous variants.

The CDR3 totals 15 residues. Germline CDR1 reads DFQATT; CDR2 reads SNEGSKA (reference sequence). Trimming cost V 1 base and J 3 bases; bases outside gene matches: 5. The chain uses TRBV20-1 and TRBJ2-2; TRBD2 aligns across 7 bases. The receptor's source is a male donor with ankylosing spondylitis. The specimen was blood, either unsorted or a sorted T cell fraction (not recorded which). CDR3 bases: TGCAGTGCTAGAGTGGCGGGAGCGGACACCGGGGAGCTGTTTTTT. Amino acid sequence: CSARVAGADTGELFF.